Described below is a single T cell receptor (beta chain) sequence and its context. For TCRbeta, the library was prepared with unique molecular identifiers. From the PCR reads, TCRdb called clonotypes with MiXCR, one entry per CDR3 protein. The sample shows some 640,000 distinct CDR3 sequences, over 15% of them seen only once. The data belong to a study of T-cell reconstitution after alpha-beta-depleted transplantation in children. Germline assignment: CDR1 SGHRS and CDR2 YFSETQ. V was cut by 0 bases and J by 5 bases, with 21 bases left in between. The CDR3 has 18 amino acids. The chain uses TRBV5-1 and TRBJ2-1; D perhaps matches TRBD2 (6 bases). The clonotype was recovered from a human donor who donated a stem cell graft to a child with acute myeloid leukemia. Material: PBMCs from the stem cell graft donor, obtained from the stem cell graft. The CDR3 DNA follows: TGCGCCAGCAGCTTGGATGCCGGGGGAGGTATAAGGCACAATGAGCAGTTCTTC. This translates into CASSLDAGGGIRHNEQFF. The whole variable domain, remainder taken from reference TRBV5-1 and TRBJ2-1, is KAGVTQTPRYLIKTRGQQVTLSCSPISGHRSVSWYQQTPGQGLQFLFEYFSETQRNKGNFPGRFSGRQFSNSRSEMNVSTLELGDSALYLCASSLDAGGGIRHNEQFFGPGTRLTVL.